This T cell receptor beta chain originates from a study of OX40 agonist ivuxolimab in advanced cancers. Study-level information: The mean age was roughly 60 years, ranging from roughly 23 to 80, with 65% to 90% of participants male. Participants could have had prior anti-PD-1, anti-PD-L1 or anti-CTLA-4 therapy, and around 40% had some.

About this clone itself: Its antigen is still unknown.

V was clipped by 6 bases and J by 5 bases; unmatched bases: 6. CDR3 length equals 13 residues. CDR1 is MRHNA, CDR2 SNTAGT, per germline. Regarding the study as a whole: With doses of 0.1 to 3.0 mg/kg, CD4+ and CD8+ blood T cells had undergone clonal expansion by week 6.

Profiling relied on immunoSEQ multiplex PCR, and the TCRdb table lists in-frame clones only, not all of them. The data show 69,000 or so clones, about 85% seen once. Patients with autoimmune history or systemic immunosuppression were excluded. The specimen was CD4+ or CD8+ T cells sorted from blood, collected in a trial of the OX40 agonist ivuxolimab. This receptor was identified in an adult with an advanced solid tumor such as melanoma, head and neck, liver or kidney cancer. V is TRBV6-4 and J is TRBJ1-2; 7 bases are shared with TRBD1. The CDR3 coding sequence is TGTGCCAGCAGAGAGACAGGGTCGTATGGCTACACCTTC. As protein: CASRETGSYGYTF.